This passage covers 14 T cell receptor beta chains from one sample sequenced in a study of a mutant IDH1 vaccine in newly diagnosed glioma. Assay: immunoSEQ multiplex PCR; the TCRdb copy retains only in-frame clones and omits some. The table includes about 50,000 clones, 75% detected once. For these TCRs, the target antigens are not known. Time point given: week 47, end of study. The content of each vaccine dose was 300 ug of mutant IDH1 20-mer peptide, and topical imiquimod accompanied it. The sequenced sample was PBMCs, obtained from a glioma patient whose treatment included an IDH1 peptide vaccine. The receptor source for this set is a man in his forties or fifties with glioma.

This clone was observed a few times. J is TRBJ2-7 and V is TRBV29-1; TRBD2 matches at 7 bases. Looked up from germline, CDR1 is SQVTM and CDR2 is ANQGSEA. The CDR3 has 13 residues. V lost 1 base to trimming and J lost 4 bases; unmatched junction nucleotides: 4. The CDR3 reads CSVEVTSKYEQYF. The CDR3 region has the DNA TGCAGCGTTGAAGTGACTAGCAAGTACGAGCAGTACTTC.

The chain uses TRBV29-1 and TRBJ1-5; 8 nucleotides agree with TRBD1. The junction had 6 bases not matched to a gene; V was cut back by 6 bases and J by 2 bases. The CDR3 loop spans 14 amino acids. Germline V gene sequence: CDR1 SQVTM, CDR2 ANQGSEA. In nucleotides, the CDR3 is TGCAGCGTCGTCACGGACAGGGGCAATCAGCCCCAGCATTTT. Amino acid sequence: CSVVTDRGNQPQHF.

V and J are TRBV10-3 and TRBJ2-2; TRBD2 might be the D (5 bases). V was trimmed by 7 bases and J by 0 bases, leaving 9 bases between them. CDR3 length equals 14 residues. Germline CDR1 is ENHRY and CDR2 is SYGVKD. The CDR3 bases are TGTGCCATCAAGGAGGAAACGAACACCGGGGAGCTGTTTTTT. This encodes CAIKEETNTGELFF.

The chain couples TRBV14 to TRBJ2-1; 9 bases fit TRBD2. The CDR3 is 14 residues long. Per germline, CDR1 SGHDN and CDR2 FVKESK. V lost 4 bases, J lost 4 bases, and 2 bases stayed unmatched. In nucleotides, the CDR3 is TGTGCCAGCAGCCGACTAGCGGTATACAATGAGCAGTTCTTC. Amino acid sequence: CASSRLAVYNEQFF.

The chain carries TRBV30 and TRBJ1-2; 9 positions agree with TRBD1. The V gene's germline CDR1 is GTSNPN and CDR2 SVGIG (reference sequence). This CDR3 has 14 residues. Trimming at V came to 2 bases and at J to 7 bases, leaving 8 bases not matched to a gene. CDR3 loop: CAWSLPTGGGGYTF. In nucleotides, the CDR3 is TGTGCCTGGAGTCTCCCAACAGGGGGCGGTGGCTACACCTTC.

Concerning this clone itself: The junction and the germline gene differ at one end; a read error may be behind it. The chain employs TRBV7-7 and TRBJ2-3, with 8 nucleotides matching TRBD2. The CDR3 totals 16 residues. Looked up from germline, CDR1 is SSHAT and CDR2 is FNYEAQ (reference sequence). The CDR3, as DNA: TGTGCTAGCAGCCGAGGACTAGCACCTGCTACAGATACGCAGTATTTT. Encoded protein: CASSRGLAPATDTQYF.

The chain joins TRBV19 to TRBJ2-2; D may be TRBD1 (8 bases). With 6 bases removed from V and 6 bases from J, the gap between germline ends came to 26 bases. This CDR3 has 18 amino acids. Per the germline V gene, CDR1 is LNHDA and CDR2 is SQIVND (reference sequence). The CDR3 reads CASRIRHQGAGEAGELFF. CDR3 in DNA: TGTGCCAGTAGAATCCGCCATCAGGGGGCGGGAGAGGCCGGGGAGCTGTTTTTT.

The chain combines TRBV10-1 with TRBJ2-3, with D hard to call. Trimming removed 2 bases from V and 2 bases from J, with 2 bases in between. The CDR3 spans 12 residues. Germline lookup yields CDR1 WNHNN and CDR2 SYGVQD (reference sequence). CDR3 residues: CASSENTDTQYF. In DNA, the CDR3 is TGCGCCAGCAGTGAGAACACAGATACGCAGTATTTT.

This clone was picked up one time. The chain is built from TRBV20-1 and TRBJ2-5, with 7 bases identical to TRBD2. Trimming took 4 bases from V and 9 from J; bases not matched to a gene: 2. This CDR3 comprises 10 residues. Germline CDR1 is DFQATT and CDR2 is SNEGSKA (reference sequence). The chain's CDR3 is CSATLAAQYF. CDR3 nucleotides: TGCAGTGCTACCCTAGCGGCCCAGTACTTC.

V gene TRBV5-1 combines with J gene TRBJ2-1; 7 bases are shared with TRBD1. Trimming removed 0 bases from V and 8 bases from J; junction bases left unmatched: 5. In germline, CDR1 is SGHRS, CDR2 YFSETQ. This CDR3 comprises 14 residues. The CDR3 region has the DNA TGCGCCAGCAGCTTGGGACAGGGTTTGGATGAGCAGTTCTTC. Translated: CASSLGQGLDEQFF.

The V call is TRBV30, the J call TRBJ1-1; D remains ambiguous. The length of the CDR3 is 13 residues. V was trimmed by 6 bases and J by 1 base, leaving 12 bases between them. From germline, CDR1 is GTSNPN and CDR2 SVGIG (reference sequence). The CDR3 loop reads CACSRTTNTEAFF. CDR3 nucleotide sequence: TGTGCCTGTTCCCGGACTACGAACACTGAAGCTTTCTTT.

The rearrangement links TRBV5-1 to TRBJ2-7, with TRBD1 matching over 10 bases. Germline loops: CDR1 SGHRS, CDR2 YFSETQ. This CDR3 is 14 amino acids long. The V segment lost 1 base and the J segment 5 bases; nucleotides outside the gene matches: 3. The chain's CDR3 is CASSLSTGGDEQYF. The CDR3 region has the DNA TGCGCCAGCAGCTTGTCGACAGGGGGCGACGAGCAGTACTTC.

The V and J genes are TRBV5-4 and TRBJ2-3; unclear D gene. The V end was cut by 0 bases, the J end by 1 base, with 6 bases between. The CDR3 sequence is 14 residues long. Looked up from germline, CDR1 is SGHNT and CDR2 is YYREEE (reference sequence). The CDR3 loop reads CASSLVVGTDTQYF. The DNA for the CDR3 is TGTGCCAGCAGCTTGGTGGTGGGCACAGATACGCAGTATTTT.

The genes are TRBV6-6 and TRBJ1-5; 7 bases are a match to TRBD1. The CDR3 length is 15 residues. The junction had 6 bases not matched to a gene; V was cut back by 7 bases and J by 0 bases. Per the germline V gene, CDR1 is MNHNY and CDR2 is SVGAGI (reference sequence). For the CDR3, the DNA is TGTGCCAGCACCGCGGGACAGTATAGCAATCAGCCCCAGCATTTT. It yields the protein CASTAGQYSNQPQHF.